This is a list of T cell receptor beta chains from one sample in a study of cytomegalovirus exposure and HLA in healthy donors. Produced via immunoSEQ multiplex PCR; TCRdb's table is partial and in-frame only. Its table lists approximately 96,000 clones. The material sequenced was PBMCs. These receptors were taken from a girl under 18 in good health and CMV-seropositive. Both conserved end residues are part of each CDR3. The D gene is left open where the match is weak.

V,J,D,length,DNA,CDR3
TRBV29-1,TRBJ1-1,.,13,TGCAGCGTTGGTCAGGCAGGAGGCACTGAAGCTTTCTTT,CSVGQAGGTEAFF
TRBV18,TRBJ1-3,TRBD1,15,TGTGCCAGCTCGCCCACGACAGGGCAGTCTAACACCATATATTTT,CASSPTTGQSNTIYF
TRBV18,TRBJ2-4,.,17,TGTGCCAGCTCACTAAGGACACAACAGGAGGGCAAAAACATTCAGTACTTC,CASSLRTQQEGKNIQYF
TRBV7-8,TRBJ1-2,.,14,TGTGCCAGCAGCTTCGGGGGGTCCGGAGGTGGCTACACCTTC,CASSFGGSGGGYTF
TRBV6-1,TRBJ2-1,.,15,TGTGCCAGCAAGGGGCCAGGGGTCTACAACAATGAGCAGTTCTTC,CASKGPGVYNNEQFF
TRBV11-2,TRBJ2-2,.,12,TGTGCCAGCAGCCAGGGCTCCGGGGAGCTGTTTTTT,CASSQGSGELFF
TRBV20-1,TRBJ2-4,.,11,TGCAGTGCTAGAGTCTCCGACATTCAGTACTTC,CSARVSDIQYF
TRBV4-3,TRBJ1-1,TRBD1,16,TGCGCCAGCAGCACGGACAGGGGGCTCTCGAACACTGAAGCTTTCTTT,CASSTDRGLSNTEAFF
TRBV6-5,TRBJ2-3,.,13,TGTGCCAGCAGCACAGGGCGCACAGATACGCAGTATTTT,CASSTGRTDTQYF
TRBV6-1,TRBJ1-5,TRBD1,15,TGTGCCAGCAGTGGGCTCGGGACAGGGTATCAGCCCCAGCATTTT,CASSGLGTGYQPQHF
TRBV4-2,TRBJ2-2,.,14,TGTGCCAGCAGCCGAGATATGCGGACCGGGGAGCTGTTTTTT,CASSRDMRTGELFF
TRBV5-6,TRBJ1-1,TRBD1,14,TGTGCCAGCAGCTTGGCAGGGACAGGGGTCTTAGCTTTCTTT,CASSLAGTGVLAFF
TRBV30,TRBJ1-1,TRBD1,14,TGTGCCTGGAGACGACAGGGCATGAACACTGAAGATTTCTTT,CAWRRQGMNTEDFF
TRBV5-8,TRBJ1-5,.,18,TGTGCCAGCAGCTGGAGGGCAGCAAGCCAGTATAGCAATCAGCCCCAGCATTTT,CASSWRAASQYSNQPQHF
TRBV7-6,TRBJ1-6,TRBD1,15,TGTGCCAGCAGCTCCCAGGGGGCCGGGGTTTCACCCCTCCACTTT,CASSSQGAGVSPLHF
TRBV5-1,TRBJ2-1,.,12,TGCGCCAGCAGCTTGGGGGACTATGAGCAGTTCTTC,CASSLGDYEQFF
TRBV4-1,TRBJ1-2,TRBD1,16,TGCGCCAGCAGCCTGGAACCGGGACAGGGGGCGCGTGGCTACACCTTC,CASSLEPGQGARGYTF
TRBV6-5,TRBJ2-1,TRBD2,13,TGTGCCAGCAGCGGGGGGGCCTACAATGAGCAGTTCTTC,CASSGGAYNEQFF
TRBV19,TRBJ1-2,.,14,TGTGCCAGTAGGAGGGACACCTCTAACTATGGCTACACCTTC,CASRRDTSNYGYTF
TRBV4-1,TRBJ1-2,TRBD1,17,TGCGCCAGCAGTACGACAGGGGGCGAAAAGTTTCTCGGGGGCTACACCTTC,CASSTTGGEKFLGGYTF
TRBV7-9,TRBJ1-1,.,13,TGTGCCAGCGGAGGACAGATGAACACTGAAGCTTTCTTT,CASGGQMNTEAFF
TRBV9,TRBJ2-7,.,13,TGTGCCAGCAGCGTAGGGGCAGGAGGAGAGCAGTACTTC,CASSVGAGGEQYF
TRBV19,TRBJ1-1,.,14,TGTGCCAGTATGAGGAGGGCTGGGAACACTGAAGCTTTCTTT,CASMRRAGNTEAFF
TRBV4-3,TRBJ2-3,.,15,TGCGCCAGCAGCCAAGCGACGGGGAGCACAGATACGCAGTATTTT,CASSQATGSTDTQYF
TRBV27,TRBJ2-3,TRBD1,15,TGTGCCAGCAGTTTCGGACAGGGGAACACAGATACGCAGTATTTT,CASSFGQGNTDTQYF
TRBV5-6,TRBJ1-1,.,16,TGTGCCAGCAGCCGCCAGCTCGGACAGAAGGGCGCTGAAGCTTTCTTT,CASSRQLGQKGAEAFF
TRBV4-1,TRBJ1-2,TRBD1,13,TGCGCCAGCAGCCCGGGGACAGGGGACGGCTACACCTTC,CASSPGTGDGYTF
TRBV30,TRBJ1-4,.,14,TGTGCCTGGAGTGTAACTAGGGTCGGAGAAAAACTGTTTTTT,CAWSVTRVGEKLFF
TRBV6-4,TRBJ1-4,TRBD1,14,TGTGCCAGCAGTTACGGGACAGTAAATGAAAAACTGTTTTTT,CASSYGTVNEKLFF
TRBV29-1,TRBJ2-1,TRBD2,14,TGCAGCGTTGAGGGGGGGGAGTCCGACAATGAGCAGTTCTTC,CSVEGGESDNEQFF
TRBV6-4,TRBJ2-2,TRBD1,14,TGTGCCAGCAGCCTGGACAGGCAGATCGGGGAGCTGTTTTTT,CASSLDRQIGELFF
TRBV6-5,TRBJ2-3,TRBD2,15,TGTGCCAGCCGGGGGACGGGGGGGCTCTGGGATACGCAGTATTTT,CASRGTGGLWDTQYF
TRBV9,TRBJ2-5,.,14,TGTGCCAGCAGCGCCTCGCAGAACATAGAGACCCAGTACTTC,CASSASQNIETQYF
TRBV30,TRBJ1-1,.,14,TGTGCCTGGAGACCGGACAGCATGAACACTGAAGCTTTCTTT,CAWRPDSMNTEAFF
TRBV12-5,TRBJ2-1,.,13,TGTGCTAGTGGTCTGGACAGCTACAATGAGCAGTTCTTC,CASGLDSYNEQFF
TRBV5-1,TRBJ1-1,.,13,TGCGCCAGCAGCCATACGACAGACACTGAAGCTTTCTTT,CASSHTTDTEAFF
TRBV11-2,TRBJ2-5,TRBD2,16,TGTGCCAGCAGCTTAGATGAGTGGGGGGGCCAAGAGACCCAGTACTTC,CASSLDEWGGQETQYF
TRBV28,TRBJ1-5,.,12,TGTGCCAGCAGTGAACAGGATCAGCCCCAGCATTTT,CASSEQDQPQHF
TRBV7-9,TRBJ2-2,TRBD1,15,TGTGCCAGCAGCGCCCGGGACAGGGTCACCGGGGAGCTGTTTTTT,CASSARDRVTGELFF
TRBV10-3,TRBJ2-1,TRBD2,12,TGTGCCATCGCGAGCGGGGACCATGAGCAGTTCTTC,CAIASGDHEQFF
TRBV21-1,TRBJ2-7,.,14,TGTGCCAGCAGCAAAGCCCAGGGTTCCTACGAGCAGTACTTC,CASSKAQGSYEQYF
TRBV6-6,TRBJ1-5,TRBD1,14,TGTGCCAGCAGTAAGACAGGGGGCAATCAGCCCCAGCATTTT,CASSKTGGNQPQHF
TRBV5-6,TRBJ1-6,.,15,TGTGCCAGCAGTGCGGGTATCCTCTTTAATTCACCCCTCCACTTT,CASSAGILFNSPLHF
TRBV28,TRBJ1-2,.,14,TGTGCCAGCAGTTTCGCGGGGGCGGGATATGGCTACACCTTC,CASSFAGAGYGYTF
TRBV7-9,TRBJ2-7,TRBD1,13,TGTGCCAGCAGCAAACAGGGGGCTTACGAGCAGTACTTC,CASSKQGAYEQYF
TRBV9,TRBJ2-3,.,14,TGTGCCAGCAGCGCCCTGGGACTTACAGATACGCAGTATTTT,CASSALGLTDTQYF
TRBV28,TRBJ2-1,.,16,TGTGCCAGCAGCCCTACGACAGCAAGCTCCTACAATGAGCAGTTCTTC,CASSPTTASSYNEQFF
TRBV19,TRBJ1-1,.,14,TGTGCCAGTAGTATAGGTCTGGGAGGCACTGAAGCTTTCTTT,CASSIGLGGTEAFF
TRBV9,TRBJ1-5,.,13,TGTGCCAGCAGCGTAGAAGGGGCGGGACCCCAGCATTTT,CASSVEGAGPQHF
TRBV2,TRBJ1-1,.,13,TGTGCCAGCAGGACAAATATGAACACTGAAGCTTTCTTT,CASRTNMNTEAFF
TRBV5-1,TRBJ1-1,.,12,TGCGCCAGCAGAGAAGGACAGACTGAAGCTTTCTTT,CASREGQTEAFF
TRBV28,TRBJ1-4,.,15,TGTGCCAGCAGGTATGGATCCTTTCGGAGTGAAAAACTGTTTTTT,CASRYGSFRSEKLFF
TRBV7-2,TRBJ1-6,TRBD1,14,TGTGCCAGCAGCCCACAGGGGGGTGGGTCACCCCTCCACTTT,CASSPQGGGSPLHF
TRBV7-3,TRBJ2-1,.,15,TGTGCCAGCAGCTTAACAGGGAGCTCCTACAATGAGCAGTTCTTC,CASSLTGSSYNEQFF
TRBV9,TRBJ1-1,TRBD1,13,TGTGCCAGCAGCGGCCGACAGGGTGTTGAAGCTTTCTTT,CASSGRQGVEAFF
TRBV5-1,TRBJ2-7,.,17,TGCGCCAGCAGCTTGAGCGGTGCTCTGGGGAGCTCCTACGAGCAGTACTTC,CASSLSGALGSSYEQYF
TRBV9,TRBJ1-1,TRBD1,15,TGTGCCAGCAGCGCCGCTGACAGGGGAAGAACTGAAGCTTTCTTT,CASSAADRGRTEAFF
TRBV18,TRBJ1-1,.,13,TGTGCCACCTACCGCGGCCAGAACACTGAAGCTTTCTTT,CATYRGQNTEAFF